These 5 T cell receptor beta chains share one sample of origin, sequenced in a study of radiotherapy plus CTLA-4 blockade in lung cancer. Data came from immunoSEQ multiplex PCR; TCRdb stores just in-frame clones and leaves some out. The repertoire holds approximately 52,000 clones, with roughly 80% as singletons. Sequencing was performed on peripheral blood, taken from a patient treated with radiotherapy plus ipilimumab. The receptors derive from a human donor with non-small cell lung cancer who had a complete response to radiotherapy plus ipilimumab.

The rearrangement joins TRBV11-2 to TRBJ2-1; 9 nucleotides agree with TRBD2. The CDR3 runs 16 residues. Germline assignment: CDR1 SGHAT and CDR2 FQNNGV. The junction had 7 bases not matched to a gene; V was cut back by 5 bases and J by 2 bases. DNA for the CDR3: TGTGCCAGCAGCCCCCCCCGCGGGGGGGCCTACAATGAGCAGTTCTTC. Its translation is CASSPPRGGAYNEQFF. Together with reference TRBV11-2 and TRBJ2-1, the CDR3 gives the full variable domain: EAGVAQSPRYKIIEKRQSVAFWCNPISGHATLYWYQQILGQGPKLLIQFQNNGVVDDSQLPKDRFSAERLKGVDSTLKIQPAKLEDSAVYLCASSPPRGGAYNEQFFGPGTRLTVL.

The gene calls are TRBV19 and TRBJ2-1, with 11 bases identical to TRBD2. The CDR3 contains 16 residues. The V segment lost 9 bases and the J segment 5 bases; nucleotides outside the gene matches: 12. The germline CDR1 and CDR2 sequences are LNHDA and SQIVND (reference sequence). DNA of the CDR3: TGTGCCAGCAAGGAGCTGCGACTAGCGGGGAACAATGAGCAGTTCTTC. The encoded protein is CASKELRLAGNNEQFF. The full variable domain, its missing parts supplied by reference TRBV19 and TRBJ2-1, is DGGITQSPKYLFRKEGQNVTLSCEQNLNHDAMYWYRQDPGQGLRLIYYSQIVNDFQKGDIAEGYSVSREKKESFPLTVTSAQKNPTAFYLCASKELRLAGNNEQFFGPGTRLTVL.

This chain links TRBV19 with TRBJ1-1; D possibly corresponds to TRBD1 (5 bases). The CDR3 has 12 residues. Germline values: CDR1 LNHDA, CDR2 SQIVND (reference sequence). V was shortened by 11 bases and J by 1 base, with 11 bases between the two germline ends. In nucleotides, the CDR3 is TGTGCCTCCCAAGACAGGAACACTGAAGCTTTCTTT. Translated, it gives CASQDRNTEAFF.

CDR3 amino acids: CASSPRWDRGQGTEAFF. In nucleotides, the CDR3 is TGTGCCAGCTCACCACGGTGGGACAGGGGGCAGGGCACTGAAGCTTTCTTT. The V gene is TRBV18, the J gene TRBJ1-1; TRBD1 agrees at 12 bases. CDR3 length: 17 amino acids. Germline CDR1 reads KGHSH; CDR2 reads LQKENI. The V gene end was trimmed by 1 base and the J gene end by 4 bases; junction bases not matched to a gene: 7.

The rearrangement links TRBV10-3 to TRBJ2-7, with a weak D call TRBD1 (5 bases). The CDR3 has 12 residues. The germline gives CDR1 ENHRY, CDR2 SYGVKD. V dropped 5 bases and J dropped 3 bases, with 8 bases sitting between them. This CDR3 reads CAISHDSYEQYV. The DNA of the CDR3 is TGTGCCATCAGTCATGACAGCTACGAGCAGTACGTC.